These 26 T cell receptor beta chains originate from one sample sequenced in a study of tumor and adjacent non-tumor tissue in lung cancer. Three rounds of nested PCR, following a modified ARM-PCR protocol, produced the TCRbeta library. TCRdb recomputed calls from the multiplex PCR reads with MiXCR, one row per CDR3 protein. The data show 65,000 to 75,000 distinct CDR3 sequences, more than 65% seen once. The template was RNA from unsorted bulk tissue. More than 3 cm separated this lung sample from the edge of the tumor. Input material: distant non-tumor lung tissue. The source of these receptors is a man aged 55-75 years with non-small cell lung cancer.

Note on this clonotype: Likely a read error: the CDR3 ends without its conserved phenylalanine or tryptophan. The V and J genes are TRBV6-1 and TRBJ2-5, with a tentative D call TRBD2 (5 bases). The CDR3 spans 15 residues. V was pared by 6 bases and J by 0 bases, with 14 bases between. Looked up from germline, CDR1 is MNHNS and CDR2 is SASEGT. Here the CDR3 DNA reads TGTGCCAGCAGGTCTGGGAGAAGGGACCAAGAGACCCAGTACTCC. It translates to CASRSGRRDQETQYS.

On this clonotype: A much more abundant neighbour one base away suggests this may be a read error. The chain is built from TRBV28 and TRBJ1-4; the D is unclear. Germline assignment: CDR1 MDHEN and CDR2 SYDVKM. The length of the CDR3 is 14 residues. CDR3 sequence reads: CACSFGDTNEKLFF. The CDR3 DNA sequence: TGTGCCTGCAGTTTCGGAGATACTAATGAAAAACTGTTTTTT.

With respect to this clonotype: The junction differs from germline at one of its ends, possibly a read error. The chain couples TRBV28 to TRBJ1-4; possible D gene TRBD1, 5 bases. The CDR3 has 13 amino acids. Germline-derived CDR1 and CDR2 are MDHEN and SYDVKM. Written as DNA, the CDR3 is TGTGCCGGCAGCGGGGGAGGGGATGAAAAACTGTTTTTT. Protein product: CAGSGGGDEKLFF.

About this clonotype itself: The junction shows a germline mismatch at one end, possibly a read error. The chain is built from TRBV12-3 or TRBV12-4 and TRBJ2-7; D is perhaps TRBD1 or TRBD2 (5 bases each). The CDR3 length is 14 residues. In DNA, the CDR3 is TGTGTCAGCAGTCCCGGGGCAGGTGGTCTCGAGCAGTACTTC. Translation: CVSSPGAGGLEQYF.

The chain couples TRBV20-1 to TRBJ2-7; maybe TRBD2 (5 bases). There are 14 residues in the CDR3. V lost 3 bases and J lost 1, with 13 bases in between. Germline assignment: CDR1 DFQATT and CDR2 SNEGSKA (reference sequence). In nucleotides, the CDR3 is TGCAGTGCTAGGGCATTAGGGAGATCCTACGAGCAGTACTTC. Translated, it gives CSARALGRSYEQYF.

As to this clonotype: One end of the junction is discordant with germline, which a read error may explain. The V call is TRBV29-1, the J call TRBJ1-1, with 7 bases aligning to TRBD1. Germline CDR1 is SQVTM and CDR2 is ANQGSEA. The CDR3 runs to 13 residues. The CDR3, as DNA: TGTAGCTCCTCGGCAGGGGGGGACAGTGAAGCTTTCTTT. It encodes CSSSAGGDSEAFF. Complete variable domain (other parts from reference TRBV29-1 and TRBJ1-1): SAVISQKPSRDICQRGTSLTIQCQVDSQVTMMFWYRQQPGQSLTLIATANQGSEATYESGFVIDKFPISRPNLTFSTLTVSNMSPEDSSIYLCSSSAGGDSEAFFGQGTRLTVV.

This clonotype was counted at least ten times. The rearrangement uses TRBV29-1 and TRBJ2-3, with a weak D call TRBD1 (5 bases). Germline assignment: CDR1 SQVTM and CDR2 ANQGSEA. The CDR3 is 16 amino acids. The V end was cut by 5 bases, the J end by 0 bases, with 18 bases between. The CDR3 is CSVTPIDSTSTDTQYF. The DNA for the CDR3 is TGCAGCGTTACCCCAATCGACAGTACTAGCACAGATACGCAGTATTTT.

Of note for this clonotype: Germline and junction disagree at one end, which may indicate a read error. The chain combines TRBV12-3 or TRBV12-4 with TRBJ2-2; D possibly uses TRBD1 or TRBD2 (6 bases each). The CDR3 runs 14 residues. The CDR3 reads CAISLPGEAGELFF. CDR3 sequence (DNA): TGTGCCATCAGTCTTCCAGGGGAGGCCGGGGAGCTGTTTTTC.

Worth noting for this clonotype: The junction differs from germline at one of its ends, possibly a read error. The gene calls are TRBV2 and TRBJ2-7; D is perhaps TRBD1 (5 bases). The CDR3 is made up of 12 amino acids. Germline V gene lookup returns CDR1 SNHLY and CDR2 FYNNEI. CDR3 in DNA: TGTACCAGCAGCCAGGGTTCATACGAGCAGTACTTC. Translation gives CTSSQGSYEQYF.

Points on this clonotype: One junction end disagrees with the germline gene, perhaps due to a read error. The chain employs TRBV12-3 or TRBV12-4 and TRBJ1-5; weak D call: TRBD1 (5 bases). The CDR3 extends over 15 amino acids. The CDR3 sequence: CGSSPFSGGYQPQHF. For the CDR3, the DNA is TGTGGCAGCAGTCCCTTCTCGGGGGGGTATCAGCCCCAGCATTTT.

In the case of this clonotype: A much more abundant neighbour one base away suggests this may be a read error. This rearrangement joins TRBV20-1 to TRBJ2-7, with a weak D call TRBD1 (7 bases). CDR1 is DFQATT and CDR2 is SNEGSKA in the germline V gene (reference sequence). This CDR3 has 12 residues. The CDR3 is CNAGTDFYEQYF. CDR3 coding DNA: TGCAATGCGGGGACAGATTTCTACGAGCAGTACTTC.

The gene calls are TRBV27 and TRBJ1-1; TRBD1 aligns across 7 bases. This CDR3 contains 14 residues. The V segment lost 5 bases and the J segment 4 bases; nucleotides outside the gene matches: 7. Germline V CDR1 and CDR2: MNHEY, SMNVEV (reference sequence). For the CDR3, the DNA is TGTGCCAGCAGTGACAGGGAAACTGGCACTGAAGCTTTCTTT. Its protein is CASSDRETGTEAFF.

Note on this clonotype: The junction departs from germline at one end; a sequencing error may be responsible. CDR3 sequence: CVSNLDYNKQFF. CDR3 nucleotide sequence: TGTGTCAGCAACTTAGACTACAATAAGCAGTTCTTC. The rearrangement links TRBV11-1 to TRBJ2-1, with D possibly being TRBD2 (5 bases). CDR1 is SGHAT, CDR2 FQDESV, per germline (reference sequence). There are 12 residues in the CDR3.

With regard to this clonotype: The junction differs from germline at one of its ends, possibly a read error. This rearrangement joins TRBV6-5 to TRBJ2-3, with D possibly matching TRBD2 (5 bases). Germline V CDR1 and CDR2: MNHEY, SVGAGI. CDR3 length: 15 amino acids. CDR3 nucleotide sequence: TGTGCCAGCAGTAGGGCTAGCAGGCGGGCAGATACGCAGTTTTTT. This codes for CASSRASRRADTQFF.

The table lists this clonotype with a count of one. One junction end disagrees with the germline gene, perhaps due to a read error. The rearrangement joins TRBV6-1 to TRBJ2-5; D not certain. The CDR3 consists of 14 residues. CDR1 MNHNS and CDR2 SASEGT come from the germline V gene. This CDR3 is CARSEWRPRETQYF. The DNA of the CDR3 is TGTGCCAGGAGTGAGTGGCGGCCCCGAGAGACCCAGTACTTC.

About this clonotype: At one end the junction does not follow the germline gene, possibly because of a read error. The V and J genes are TRBV4-2 and TRBJ2-7; D may be TRBD1 (5 bases). CDR3 length: 16 residues. Germline loops: CDR1 LGHNA, CDR2 YNFKEQ. As DNA, the CDR3 is TGTACCAGCAGCCAAGAAGGGGCTGGAGCGTCCTACGGGCAGTACTTC. As protein: CTSSQEGAGASYGQYF.

Comments on this clonotype: This may arise from a read error, as a much more abundant clone is one base away. No conserved phenylalanine or tryptophan is present at the end of the CDR3, so a read error is the likely explanation. The chain uses TRBV2 and TRBJ2-7; D gene ambiguous. The germline CDR1 and CDR2 sequences are SNHLY and FYNNEI. The CDR3 contains 11 residues. V lost 3 bases and J 6 bases, leaving 6 bases between the germline ends. The CDR3 sequence is CASSEETEQYI. Written as DNA, the CDR3 is TGTGCCAGCAGTGAGGAGACCGAGCAGTACATC.

The chain couples TRBV19 to TRBJ2-7; the D gene is possibly TRBD2 (6 bases). V lost 6 bases and J 9 bases, leaving 18 bases between the germline ends. Per the germline V gene, CDR1 is LNHDA and CDR2 is SQIVND (reference sequence). The CDR3 is 13 residues long. In nucleotides, the CDR3 is TGTGCCAGTAGCTCACCGGGACTCCGGGTGCAGTACTTC. This sequence encodes CASSSPGLRVQYF.

This chain links TRBV10-2 with TRBJ1-5; D is possibly TRBD1 (5 bases). Trimming pared 3 bases from V and 16 bases from J, leaving 28 bases between. Germline V gives CDR1 WSHSY, CDR2 SAAADI. The CDR3 has 16 residues. CDR3 in DNA: TGCGCCAGCAGTGATGAGGGAGGGGAGCCAAGTCAGACTCAACATTTT. This gives the protein CASSDEGGEPSQTQHF.

Regarding this clonotype: This is likely a read error, given that the CDR3 carries no conserved phenylalanine or tryptophan at its end. This chain connects TRBV6-2 or TRBV6-3 to TRBJ2-1; a weak D match, TRBD1 (5 bases). Germline assignment: CDR1 MNHEY and CDR2 SVGEGT. The length of the CDR3 is 14 residues. V lost 7 bases, J lost 1 base, and 11 bases lay in between. In DNA, the CDR3 is TGTGCCAGCACTCGACAGAGTTCCTACAATGAGCAGTTCGTC. It is translated as CASTRQSSYNEQFV.

Of note for this clonotype: In this CDR3 the conserved last residue, phenylalanine or tryptophan, is missing, so a read error is likely. The chain uses TRBV5-1 and TRBJ2-7, with D perhaps TRBD1 or TRBD2 (5 bases each). Between the trimmed V and J ends, which lost 1 base and 4 bases, there was a span of 24 bases. The germline V gene has CDR1 SGHRS and CDR2 YFSETQ. The CDR3 covers 18 residues. As DNA, the CDR3 is TGCGCCAGCAGCTTGTGGGCCGGTTGGGACCTGGTTCCTTACGAGCAGTACTAC. Translation: CASSLWAGWDLVPYEQYY.

Note on this clonotype: This likely comes from a read error, as the CDR3 has no conserved phenylalanine or tryptophan at its end. Because the CDR3's place on the DNA is in doubt, the DNA is left out and the CDR3 is given as listed by TCRdb. The rearrangement joins TRBV6-6 to TRBJ1-2; the table gives TRBD1 as D, unverified against the DNA. The CDR3 is 13 residues long, counting both termini. The germline gives CDR1 MNHNY, CDR2 SVGAGI (reference sequence). The CDR3 loop reads CASSYGTNYGYII.

About this clonotype itself: One end of the junction varies from germline; a read error may be responsible. This chain connects TRBV4-2 to TRBJ2-6, with TRBD1 as a possible D gene (5 bases). The CDR3 contains 16 residues. The germline gives CDR1 LGHNA, CDR2 YNFKEQ. The CDR3 DNA follows: TGTGCCAGTAGCCAAGAAGCCCTCTCTGGGGCCAACGTCGTGACTTTC. This sequence encodes CASSQEALSGANVVTF.

This chain connects TRBV20-1 to TRBJ2-7, with 7 bases aligning to TRBD2. Germline CDR1 reads DFQATT; CDR2 reads SNEGSKA (reference sequence). This CDR3 comprises 19 residues. J lost 0 bases, V lost 1 base, and 18 bases had no gene match. Here the CDR3 reads CSARAPTVSGGRGSYEQYF. In DNA, the CDR3 is TGCAGTGCTAGAGCCCCGACCGTGTCTGGCGGGAGAGGCTCCTACGAGCAGTACTTC.

With respect to this clonotype: The junction departs from the called germline gene at one end, perhaps through a read error. The J gene is TRBJ1-4, the V gene TRBV6-6; 7 bases line up with TRBD1. Germline values: CDR1 MNHNY, CDR2 SVGAGI (reference sequence). The CDR3 runs 14 residues. The CDR3 sequence: CARSSRGQLEKLFF. The DNA of the CDR3 is TGTGCCAGGAGTTCTAGGGGGCAGCTTGAAAAACTGTTTTTT.

A word on this clonotype: Since the CDR3 does not end with the conserved phenylalanine or tryptophan, this likely comes from a read error. V and J are TRBV4-1 and TRBJ2-1; D gene ambiguous. V was cut by 8 bases and J by 0 bases, with 14 bases left in between. Germline CDR1 MGHRA, CDR2 YSYEKL. The CDR3 has 15 residues. The CDR3 sequence: CASSGETSSYNEQFL. Written as DNA, the CDR3 is TGCGCCAGCTCCGGAGAGACCAGCTCCTACAATGAGCAGTTCCTC.